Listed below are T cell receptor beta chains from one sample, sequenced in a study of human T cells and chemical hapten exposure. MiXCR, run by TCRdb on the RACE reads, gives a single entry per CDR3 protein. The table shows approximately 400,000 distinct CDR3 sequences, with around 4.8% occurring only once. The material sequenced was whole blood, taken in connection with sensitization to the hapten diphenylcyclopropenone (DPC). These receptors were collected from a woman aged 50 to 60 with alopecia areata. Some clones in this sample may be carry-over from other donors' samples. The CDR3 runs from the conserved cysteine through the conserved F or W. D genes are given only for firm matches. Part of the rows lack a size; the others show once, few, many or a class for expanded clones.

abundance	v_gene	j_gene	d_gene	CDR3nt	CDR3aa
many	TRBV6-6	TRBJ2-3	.	TGTGCCAGCAGTTACCCAAGTCGGGACCTCACGGATACGCAGTATTTT	CASSYPSRDLTDTQYF
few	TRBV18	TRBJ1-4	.	TGTGCCAGCTCACAAGATCGGGATTTGGGAAATGAAAAACTGTTTTTT	CASSQDRDLGNEKLFF
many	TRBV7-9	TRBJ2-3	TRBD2	TGTGCCAGCAGCCCCGGGAGGAGACTAGCGGGATCTAGCACAGATACGCAGTATTTT	CASSPGRRLAGSSTDTQYF
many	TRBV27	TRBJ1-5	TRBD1	TGTGCCAGCAGTTTAGTCCAGGGGGCGAATCAGCCCCAGCATTTT	CASSLVQGANQPQHF
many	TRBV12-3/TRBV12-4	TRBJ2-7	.	TGTGCCAGCAGTTTAGCGTCCGAGCAGTACTTC	CASSLASEQYF
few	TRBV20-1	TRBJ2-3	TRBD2	TGCAGTGCTGGACTAGCGGGAGTAACAGATACGCAGTATTTT	CSAGLAGVTDTQYF
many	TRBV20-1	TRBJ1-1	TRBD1	TGCAGTGCTAGCAAGACAGGGTATTTGACTGAAGCTTTCTTT	CSASKTGYLTEAFF
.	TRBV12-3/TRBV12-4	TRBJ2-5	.	TGTGCCAGCAGTTTTTCCCTCTCGGAATTTTCGGAGCAAGAGACCCAGTACTTC	CASSFSLSEFSEQETQYF
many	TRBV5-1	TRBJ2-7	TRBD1	TGCGCCAGCAGTAAAGGGCAGGGGGCCTACGAGCAGTACTTC	CASSKGQGAYEQYF
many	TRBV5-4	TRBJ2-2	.	TGTGCCAGCAGCTTCAGACGGGATAACACCGGGGAGCTGTTTTTT	CASSFRRDNTGELFF
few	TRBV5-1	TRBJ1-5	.	TGCGCCAGCAGCTTGGGGGACACAAAGGACCAGCCCCAGCATTTT	CASSLGDTKDQPQHF
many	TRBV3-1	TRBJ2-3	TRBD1	TGTGCCAGCAGCCAGGGACAGGGGGCCGCAGATACGCAGTATTTT	CASSQGQGAADTQYF
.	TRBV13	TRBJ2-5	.	TGTGCCAGCAGCTCCCAGGGGTCAGCGGAGGAGGGAGAGACCCAGTACTTC	CASSSQGSAEEGETQYF
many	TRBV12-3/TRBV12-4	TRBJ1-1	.	TGTGCCAGCAGATCTCCCATGAACACTGAAGCTTTCTTT	CASRSPMNTEAFF
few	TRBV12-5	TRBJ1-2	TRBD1	TGTGCTAGTGGTTTGGTAGGGACAGTCTATGGCTACACCTTC	CASGLVGTVYGYTF
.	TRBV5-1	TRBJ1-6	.	TGCGCCAGCACCGCGGGAGGGTTAGGATCACCCCTCCACTTT	CASTAGGLGSPLHF
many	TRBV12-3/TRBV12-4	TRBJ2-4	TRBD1	TGTGCCAGCACCCGGGACAGATTCAACATTCAGTACTTC	CASTRDRFNIQYF
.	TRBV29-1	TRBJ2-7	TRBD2	TGCAGCGTTGGTTCCCGACTAGCGGGAGTCCACGAGCAGTACTTC	CSVGSRLAGVHEQYF
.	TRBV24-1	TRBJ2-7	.	TGTGCCACCAGTGATCCCGTTCTGAACGAGCAGTACTTC	CATSDPVLNEQYF
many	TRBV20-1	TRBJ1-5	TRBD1	TGCAGTGTCGGACAGGGGACGGGTCAGCCCCAGCATTTT	CSVGQGTGQPQHF
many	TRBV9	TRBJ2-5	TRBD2	TGTGCCAGCAGCGCGAGGGGACTAGCGGGAGGTAGCCAAGAGACCCAGTACTTC	CASSARGLAGGSQETQYF
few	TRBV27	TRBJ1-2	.	TGTGCCAGCAGTACCGGGGGGCTGTACTACACCTTC	CASSTGGLYYTF
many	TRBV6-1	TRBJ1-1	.	TGTGCCAGCAGCCTGGGAGAGCCGGCTTTCTTT	CASSLGEPAFF
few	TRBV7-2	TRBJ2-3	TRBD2	TGTGCCAGCAGCGAAGGACTAGCGGGAGGCACAGATACGCAGTATTTT	CASSEGLAGGTDTQYF
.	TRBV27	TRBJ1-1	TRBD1	TGTGCCAGCAGTACCACAGGGGGCGCCGGGTACACTGAAGCTTTCTTT	CASSTTGGAGYTEAFF
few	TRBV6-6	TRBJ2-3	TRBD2	TGTGCCAGCAGTTACCCCCGGACTAGCGGTCTTAGCACAGATACGCAGTATTTT	CASSYPRTSGLSTDTQYF
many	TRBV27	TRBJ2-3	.	TGTGCCAGCAGTTTAGAAGGAGGAGGGGCGACAGATACGCAGTATTTT	CASSLEGGGATDTQYF
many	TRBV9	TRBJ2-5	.	TGTGCCAGCAGCACTACGGGCAGCAACCAAGAGACCCAGTACTTC	CASSTTGSNQETQYF
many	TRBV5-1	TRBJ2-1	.	TGCGCCAGCAGCTTGGCCCCAGGGGAGCAGTTCTTC	CASSLAPGEQFF
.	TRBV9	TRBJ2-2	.	TGTGCCAGCAGCAGAGAGCCGAACACCGGGGAGCTGTTTTTT	CASSREPNTGELFF
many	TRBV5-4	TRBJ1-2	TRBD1	TGTGCCACCCGAAAAATGGACAGGGGAGGCGGCTACACCTTC	CATRKMDRGGGYTF
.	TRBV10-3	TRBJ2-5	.	TGTGCCATCAGTGCGGCAGAAGAGACCCAGTACTTC	CAISAAEETQYF
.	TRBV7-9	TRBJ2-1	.	TGTGCCAGCAGCTCCTTGGACCACAATGAGCAGTTCTTC	CASSSLDHNEQFF
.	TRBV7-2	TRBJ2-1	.	TGTGCCAGCAGCTTATCCGGGGCGACCTACAATGAGCAGTTCTTC	CASSLSGATYNEQFF
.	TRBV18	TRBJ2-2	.	TGTGCCAGCTCACCACGTACTGGAATCTCGAGCGGAAACACCGGGGAGCTGTTTTTT	CASSPRTGISSGNTGELFF
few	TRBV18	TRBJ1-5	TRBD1	TGTGCCAGCTCACCAAGCGGGACAGTAAGTTATAGCAATCAGCCCCAGCATTTT	CASSPSGTVSYSNQPQHF
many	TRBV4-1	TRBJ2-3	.	TGCGCCAGCAGCCATACCCTGGCGGGCACAGATACGCAGTATTTT	CASSHTLAGTDTQYF
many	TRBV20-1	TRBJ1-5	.	TGCAGTGCTTTCCCACAGGGTATAGGCAATCAGCCCCAGCATTTT	CSAFPQGIGNQPQHF
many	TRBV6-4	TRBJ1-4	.	TGTGCCAGCAGTGACTCGAAGTGGCGGGGGAATGAAAAACTGTTTTTT	CASSDSKWRGNEKLFF
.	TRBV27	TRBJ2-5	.	TGTGCCACCTTAGCGAAAGAGACCCAGTACTTC	CATLAKETQYF
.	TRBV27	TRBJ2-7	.	TGTGCCAGCAGTTTCTCAAACTCGGCGCCTGATGAGCAGTACTTC	CASSFSNSAPDEQYF
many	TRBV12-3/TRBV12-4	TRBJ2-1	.	TGTGCCAGCAGTTCCGGGGACGCCGAAGTCTATGAGCAGTTCTTC	CASSSGDAEVYEQFF
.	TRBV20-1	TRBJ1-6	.	TGCAGTGCAAGGCTGAGCAGGGAAGGATCACCCCTCCACTTT	CSARLSREGSPLHF
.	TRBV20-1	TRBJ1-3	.	TGCAGTGCCCCGCAGCGACTGCTTTCTGGAAACACCATATATTTT	CSAPQRLLSGNTIYF
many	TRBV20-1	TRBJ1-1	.	TGCAGTGCTAGAGATCGGTATCTAACTGAAGCTTTCTTT	CSARDRYLTEAFF
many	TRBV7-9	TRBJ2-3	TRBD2	TGTGCCAGCAGCGAGACTAGCGGGAGAAGAGATACGCAGTATTTT	CASSETSGRRDTQYF
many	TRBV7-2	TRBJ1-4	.	TGTGCCAGCAGCCCTAGCGGTATCGGTGAAAAACTGTTTTTT	CASSPSGIGEKLFF
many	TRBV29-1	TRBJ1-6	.	TGCAGCGTTACTACAGAGATTAATTCACCCCTCCACTTT	CSVTTEINSPLHF
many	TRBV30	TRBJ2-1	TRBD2	TGTGCCTGGCGGACTAGCGGAATCGATGAGCAGTTCTTC	CAWRTSGIDEQFF
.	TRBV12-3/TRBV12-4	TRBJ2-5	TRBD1	TGTGCCAGCAGTTTGAGGGACAGCCAAGAGACCCAGTACTTC	CASSLRDSQETQYF
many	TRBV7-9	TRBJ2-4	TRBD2	TGTGCCAGCAGCTCTGGACTAGCGGGGGCCAAAAACATTCAGTACTTC	CASSSGLAGAKNIQYF
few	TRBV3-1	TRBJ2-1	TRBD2	TGTGCCAGCAGCCAAGAACTAGCGGGGACCGGGGATGAGCAGTTCTTC	CASSQELAGTGDEQFF
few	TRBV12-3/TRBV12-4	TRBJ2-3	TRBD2	TGTGCCAGCAGTTCCCCCCTAGCGGGGGGTACCACTAGCACAGATACGCAGTATTTT	CASSSPLAGGTTSTDTQYF
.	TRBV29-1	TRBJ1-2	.	TGCAGCGTTGATCATGGCTACACCTTC	CSVDHGYTF
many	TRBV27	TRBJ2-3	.	TGTGCCGGCTCTGCAGGGTCAGATACGCAGTATTTT	CAGSAGSDTQYF